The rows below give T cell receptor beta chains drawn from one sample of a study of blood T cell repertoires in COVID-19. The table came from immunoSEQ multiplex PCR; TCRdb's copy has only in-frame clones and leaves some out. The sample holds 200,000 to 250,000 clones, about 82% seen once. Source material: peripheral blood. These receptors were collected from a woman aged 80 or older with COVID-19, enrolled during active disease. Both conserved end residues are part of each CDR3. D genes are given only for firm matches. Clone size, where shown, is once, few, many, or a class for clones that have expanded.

CASSIDVRGYNEQFF	TGTGCCAGTAGTATAGATGTCAGGGGCTACAATGAGCAGTTCTTC	-	-	TRBV19	TRBJ2-1
CASRQQGAGNEKLFF	TGTGCCAGCAGACAACAGGGGGCAGGAAATGAAAAACTGTTTTTT	-	TRBD1	TRBV28	TRBJ1-4
CASTPGQGSSGYTF	TGTGCCAGTACCCCGGGACAGGGAAGCAGCGGCTACACCTTC	-	TRBD1	TRBV19	TRBJ1-2
CASSHPSSYEQYF	TGTGCCAGCAGCCATCCCAGCTCCTACGAGCAGTACTTC	-	-	TRBV3-1/TRBV3-2	TRBJ2-7
CASSVSRTGRFGYTF	TGTGCCAGCAGCGTATCACGGACAGGAAGGTTTGGCTACACCTTC	once	TRBD1	TRBV9	TRBJ1-2
CASSLLGGPREKLFF	TGTGCCAGCAGCTTGTTAGGAGGGCCCCGGGAAAAACTGTTTTTT	-	-	TRBV5-5	TRBJ1-4
CAISADRDQPQHF	TGTGCCATCAGTGCGGACAGGGATCAGCCCCAGCATTTT	-	TRBD1	TRBV10-3	TRBJ1-5
CASSDRGRNYEQYF	TGTGCCAGCAGTGACAGGGGGCGTAATTACGAGCAGTACTTC	-	TRBD1	TRBV6-2/TRBV6-3	TRBJ2-7
CASSLAGGGNTIYF	TGTGCCAGCAGCTTAGCAGGTGGGGGAAACACCATATATTTT	-	-	TRBV11-2	TRBJ1-3
CATGQRDNSPLHF	TGTGCCACCGGACAGAGAGATAATTCACCCCTCCACTTT	-	-	TRBV10-3	TRBJ1-6
CASSFSSGGATNTGELFF	TGTGCCAGCAGCTTCTCTAGCGGGGGGGCTACGAACACCGGGGAGCTGTTTTTT	-	TRBD2	TRBV5-4	TRBJ2-2
CASSLVGTGGPYEQYF	TGTGCCAGCAGCTTAGTCGGGACAGGGGGACCCTACGAGCAGTACTTC	-	TRBD1	TRBV7-2	TRBJ2-7
CASRPQGVSYEQYF	TGTGCCAGTAGACCGCAGGGGGTTTCCTACGAGCAGTACTTC	-	TRBD1	TRBV19	TRBJ2-7